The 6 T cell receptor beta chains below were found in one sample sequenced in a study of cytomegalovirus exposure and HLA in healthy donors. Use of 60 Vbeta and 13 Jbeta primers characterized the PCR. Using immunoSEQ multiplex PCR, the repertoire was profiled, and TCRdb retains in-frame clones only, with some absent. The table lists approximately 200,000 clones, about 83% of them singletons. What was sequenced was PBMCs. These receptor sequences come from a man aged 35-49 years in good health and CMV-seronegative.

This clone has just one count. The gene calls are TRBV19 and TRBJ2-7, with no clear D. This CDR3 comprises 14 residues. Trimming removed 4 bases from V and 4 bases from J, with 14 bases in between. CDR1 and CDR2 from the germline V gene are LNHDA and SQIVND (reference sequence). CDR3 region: CASSTEHDWYEQYF. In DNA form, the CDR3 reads TGTGCCAGTAGTACCGAGCATGACTGGTACGAGCAGTACTTC.

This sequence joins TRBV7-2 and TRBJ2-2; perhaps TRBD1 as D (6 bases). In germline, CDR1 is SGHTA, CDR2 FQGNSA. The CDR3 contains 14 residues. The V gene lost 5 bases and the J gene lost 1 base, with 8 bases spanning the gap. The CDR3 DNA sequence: TGTGCCAGCAGCCTGGGACAGAACACCGGGGAGCTGTTTTTT. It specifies CASSLGQNTGELFF. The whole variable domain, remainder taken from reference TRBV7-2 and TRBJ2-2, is GAGVSQSPSNKVTEKGKDVELRCDPISGHTALYWYRQSLGQGLEFLIYFQGNSAPDKSGLPSDRFSAERTGGSVSTLTIQRTQQEDSAVYLCASSLGQNTGELFFGEGSRLTVL.

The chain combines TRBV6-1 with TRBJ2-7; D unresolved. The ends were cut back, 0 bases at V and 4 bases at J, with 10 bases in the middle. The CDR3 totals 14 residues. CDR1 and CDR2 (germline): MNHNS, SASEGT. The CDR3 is CASSEAIPNYEQYF. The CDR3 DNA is TGTGCCAGCAGTGAAGCTATACCTAATTACGAGCAGTACTTC.

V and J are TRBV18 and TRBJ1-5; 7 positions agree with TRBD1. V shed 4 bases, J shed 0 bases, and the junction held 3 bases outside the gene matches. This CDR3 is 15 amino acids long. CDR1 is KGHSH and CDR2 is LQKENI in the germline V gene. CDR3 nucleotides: TGTGCCAGCTCACTTGGACAGGATAGCAATCAGCCCCAGCATTTT. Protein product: CASSLGQDSNQPQHF. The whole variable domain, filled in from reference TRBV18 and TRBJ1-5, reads NAGVMQNPRHLVRRRGQEARLRCSPMKGHSHVYWYRQLPEEGLKFMVYLQKENIIDESGMPKERFSAEFPKEGPSILRIQQVVRGDSAAYFCASSLGQDSNQPQHFGDGTRLSIL.

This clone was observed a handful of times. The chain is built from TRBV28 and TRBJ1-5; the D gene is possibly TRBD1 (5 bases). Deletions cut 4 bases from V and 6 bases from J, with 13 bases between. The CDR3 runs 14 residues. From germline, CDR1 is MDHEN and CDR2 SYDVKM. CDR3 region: CASSSQGAIQPQHF. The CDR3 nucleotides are TGTGCCAGCAGTTCGCAAGGGGCTATTCAGCCCCAGCATTTT.

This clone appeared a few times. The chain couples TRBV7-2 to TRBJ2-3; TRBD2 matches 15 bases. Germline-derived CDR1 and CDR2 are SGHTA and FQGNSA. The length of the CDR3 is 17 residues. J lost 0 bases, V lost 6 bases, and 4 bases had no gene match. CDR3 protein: CASRGLAGGPSTDTQYF. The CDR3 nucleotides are TGTGCCAGCAGGGGACTAGCGGGAGGTCCCAGCACAGATACGCAGTATTTT.